What follows describes a single TCR beta chain. The source of the sample is a study of a mutant IDH1 vaccine in newly diagnosed glioma. Generated by immunoSEQ multiplex PCR, the TCRdb table keeps only in-frame clones and is missing some. The sample has over 15,000 clones; around 95% are singletons. The sample's time point: baseline, week 1 (first vaccination visit). The treatment was: pre-vaccination baseline after standard-of-care therapy. Those who donated had recent WHO grade 3 or 4 IDH1-mutant, ATRX-lost astrocytomas. The sequencing used peripheral blood mononuclear cells (PBMCs), collected from a glioma patient treated with radiotherapy, temozolomide or both. The sequence derives from a woman between 18 and 29 years old with glioma. Some clones in this sample may be carry-over from other donors' samples.

This CDR3 is CASSNTGPGSPLHF. In nucleotides, the CDR3 is TGTGCCAGCAGTAATACAGGGCCAGGATCACCCCTCCACTTT. J is TRBJ1-6 and V is TRBV2, with D possibly matching TRBD1 (6 bases). Germline CDR1 and CDR2: SNHLY and FYNNEI. The CDR3 consists of 14 residues. V lost 5 bases and J lost 10, with 15 bases in between.